This T cell receptor beta chain is drawn from a study of Tregs in tolerant kidney transplant recipients. At the level of the study: Related graft donors supplied nonmyeloablative bone marrow transplants, and mixed chimerism was transient. Findings and caveats of the study: Activated donor B cell expansion appeared to reveal the most relevant donor-specific TCRbeta repertoire. Antigen-driven expansion was suggested because donor-specific Tregs expanded more than all Tregs in tolerant patients.

Germline CDR1 is SEHNR and CDR2 is FQNEAQ (reference sequence). CDR3 length equals 14 residues. V dropped 7 bases and J dropped 2; count of bases not matched to a gene: 4. Remarks on this clone: The antigen is undetermined. The CDR3 end falls 3 residues outside the read, so it is completed with the germline J gene.

Thawed PBMCs were FACS-sorted into unstimulated CD4+CD25+CD127- regulatory T cells, CD4+CD25- non-regulatory cells, CD4 and CD8 cells. The protocol was immunoSEQ multiplex PCR, while the TCRdb copy is restricted to in-frame clones and leaves out a portion. This specimen shows approximately 31,000 clones; the ten leading clones hold under 9%. The sequence came from a human donor who received a combined kidney and bone marrow transplant. Sequenced here: CD8+ T cells from blood, sampled before the transplant. The chain employs TRBV7-9 and TRBJ2-7, with 11 positions matching TRBD1. CDR3 DNA, as far as it was read: TGTGCCAGCAAGCCGGGACAGGGGGCCTACGAG. This encodes CASKPGQGAYE. The CDR3 in full is CASKPGQGAYEQYF.